One sample yielded the 21 T cell receptor beta chains listed below, sequenced in a study of blood T cell repertoires in COVID-19. Method: immunoSEQ multiplex PCR; TCRdb's copy keeps in-frame clones and lacks some. The sample lists tens of thousands of clones, more than 75% occurring once. The sample was peripheral blood. The receptors were sampled from a human donor in a cohort sampled during active COVID-19.

The V and J genes are TRBV4-1 and TRBJ1-5, with D unresolved. The length of the CDR3 is 13 residues. Trimming took 0 bases from V and 5 from J, leaving 5 bases between them. Germline CDR1 and CDR2: MGHRA and YSYEKL. The CDR3 sequence: CASSQESYQPQHF. CDR3 bases: TGCGCCAGCAGCCAAGAGAGTTATCAGCCCCAGCATTTT.

The V and J genes are TRBV2 and TRBJ1-4; 9 nucleotides line up with TRBD1. Germline values: CDR1 SNHLY, CDR2 FYNNEI. The CDR3 has 14 amino acids. The ends lost 8 bases at V and 6 bases at J; junction bases unmatched: 7. DNA for the CDR3: TGTGCCAGCCGGCCGGGGACAGGGTATGAAAAACTGTTTTTT. It specifies CASRPGTGYEKLFF.

This chain links TRBV24-1 with TRBJ2-1; perhaps TRBD1 as D (5 bases). The CDR3 has 17 amino acids. CDR1 is KGHDR, CDR2 SFDVKD, per germline. Trimming took off 3 bases at V and 1 base at J, with 15 bases between the two ends. The CDR3 loop is CATSDGAPRVSYNEQFF. The CDR3 DNA sequence: TGTGCCACCAGTGATGGGGCCCCGCGAGTATCCTACAATGAGCAGTTCTTC.

J is TRBJ2-5 and V is TRBV29-1; D perhaps matches TRBD1 (5 bases). Germline CDR1 is SQVTM and CDR2 is ANQGSEA. Trimming left V 5 bases short and J 2 bases short, with 9 bases between. The CDR3 has 12 amino acids. CDR3 nucleotides: TGCAGCGTTACTCGACAGCAAGAGACCCAGTACTTC. Amino acid sequence: CSVTRQQETQYF. Full variable domain (outside the CDR3, taken from reference TRBV29-1 and TRBJ2-5): SAVISQKPSRDICQRGTSLTIQCQVDSQVTMMFWYRQQPGQSLTLIATANQGSEATYESGFVIDKFPISRPNLTFSTLTVSNMSPEDSSIYLCSVTRQQETQYFGPGTRLLVL.

V is TRBV5-6 and J is TRBJ1-2; maybe TRBD1 (5 bases). V gave up 4 bases and J gave up 3 bases, with 16 bases separating them. The CDR3 covers 15 residues. The germline V gene encodes CDR1 SGHDT and CDR2 YYEEEE. CDR3 loop: CASSDVADMYYGYTF. In DNA, the CDR3 is TGTGCCAGCAGCGACGTAGCGGACATGTACTATGGCTACACCTTC. Based on the CDR3 plus reference TRBV5-6 and TRBJ1-2, the full variable domain is DAGVTQSPTHLIKTRGQQVTLRCSPKSGHDTVSWYQQALGQGPQFIFQYYEEEERQRGNFPDRFSGHQFPNYSSELNVNALLLGDSALYLCASSDVADMYYGYTFGSGTRLTVV.

The chain couples TRBV3-1 (or the pseudogene TRBV3-2) to TRBJ2-5; 8 nucleotides agree with TRBD2. J lost 5 bases, V lost 4 bases, and 9 bases had no gene match. CDR1 and CDR2 (germline): LGHDT, YNNKEL (reference sequence). The CDR3 runs 15 residues. The CDR3 coding sequence is TGTGCCAGCAGCCTCACCGGGACTAGAGGGGAGACCCAGTACTTC. It codes for CASSLTGTRGETQYF.

This rearrangement joins TRBV3-1 (or the pseudogene TRBV3-2) to TRBJ2-1, with a weak D call TRBD1 (6 bases). Germline CDR1 and CDR2: LGHDT and YNNKEL (reference sequence). The germline V and J ends were trimmed by 0 bases and 0 bases, with 9 bases remaining between them. The CDR3 loop spans 16 amino acids. The CDR3 here is CASSQDDRSSYNEQFF. Written as DNA, the CDR3 is TGTGCCAGCAGCCAAGACGACAGGAGCTCCTACAATGAGCAGTTCTTC.

The V call is TRBV19, the J call TRBJ2-7; tentatively, D is TRBD1 (6 bases). V was pared by 1 base and J by 3 bases, with 10 bases between. The CDR3 is made up of 14 amino acids. Germline assignment: CDR1 LNHDA and CDR2 SQIVND (reference sequence). CDR3 loop: CASSIGGRGYEQYF. CDR3 coding DNA: TGTGCCAGTAGTATAGGGGGCAGGGGCTACGAGCAGTACTTC.

The gene calls are TRBV3-1 (or the pseudogene TRBV3-2) and TRBJ1-3; a weak D match, TRBD1 (6 bases). The CDR3 is made up of 16 amino acids. V lost 4 bases, J lost 4 bases, and 17 bases lay in between. Germline-derived CDR1 and CDR2 are LGHDT and YNNKEL (reference sequence). CDR3 region: CASSPRRTVAGNTIYF. The CDR3 nucleotides read TGTGCCAGCAGCCCACGTAGGACAGTTGCAGGAAACACCATATATTTT.

This chain uses TRBV4-1 with TRBJ2-1; 7 bases map to TRBD2. The CDR3 sequence is 15 residues long. V lost 2 bases and J lost 0; bases outside the gene matches: 1. Looked up from germline, CDR1 is MGHRA and CDR2 is YSYEKL. CDR3 amino acids: CASSQSGISYNEQFF. CDR3 nucleotides: TGCGCCAGCAGCCAAAGCGGGATCTCCTACAATGAGCAGTTCTTC.

This chain uses TRBV12-3 or TRBV12-4 with TRBJ2-7; the D gene is possibly TRBD2 (6 bases). The CDR3 length is 13 residues. V lost 5 bases and J 0 bases, leaving 8 bases between the germline ends. The chain's CDR3 is CASSPSASYEQYF. Here the CDR3 DNA reads TGTGCCAGCAGTCCTAGCGCCTCCTACGAGCAGTACTTC.

The chain links TRBV18 to TRBJ1-2; 8 nucleotides line up with TRBD1. The germline V gene encodes CDR1 KGHSH and CDR2 LQKENI. This CDR3 region has 15 residues. The ends lost 5 bases at V and 5 bases at J; junction bases unmatched: 10. CDR3 residues: CASSTGQGLSYGYTF. CDR3 coding DNA: TGTGCCAGCTCAACAGGACAGGGATTATCGTATGGCTACACCTTC.

This chain uses TRBV7-2 with TRBJ1-1, with D unresolved. CDR1 and CDR2 from the germline V gene are SGHTA and FQGNSA. The CDR3 totals 15 residues. V lost 4 bases, J lost 6 bases, and 18 bases lay in between. The CDR3 DNA sequence: TGTGCCAGCAGCTCTAATGCCGGGAGCTTGGCTGAAGCTTTCTTT. Translated: CASSSNAGSLAEAFF.

The rearrangement joins TRBV5-1 to TRBJ2-6; 12 bases are a match to TRBD1. CDR1 is SGHRS, CDR2 YFSETQ, per germline. The CDR3 has 19 amino acids. Trimming removed 5 bases from V and 0 bases from J; junction bases left unmatched: 9. Here the CDR3 reads CASSQGLGQGASGANVLTF. CDR3 in DNA: TGCGCCAGCAGTCAAGGACTGGGACAGGGGGCCTCTGGGGCCAACGTCCTGACTTTC.

The chain combines TRBV6-5 with TRBJ2-7; maybe TRBD1 (6 bases). This CDR3 has 14 amino acids. CDR1 and CDR2 (germline): MNHEY, SVGAGI. V was clipped by 6 bases and J by 5 bases, with 17 bases between them. The CDR3 spells CASRGAFDYHEQYF. Written as DNA, the CDR3 is TGTGCCAGCAGGGGGGCCTTTGATTACCACGAGCAGTACTTC.

The gene calls are TRBV28 and TRBJ1-6; possibly TRBD1 for D (5 bases). This CDR3 is built from 16 residues. The V end lost 5 bases, the J end lost 0 bases, and 11 bases lay between the germline ends. The germline V gene encodes CDR1 MDHEN and CDR2 SYDVKM. The CDR3 bases are TGTGCCAGCAGTCCTACAGGAACCTCCTATAATTCACCCCTCCACTTT. As protein: CASSPTGTSYNSPLHF.

The chain is built from TRBV25-1 and TRBJ2-7, with D tentatively TRBD1 (6 bases). The CDR3 runs 13 residues. V was cut by 9 bases and J by 6 bases, with 18 bases left in between. Germline V CDR1 and CDR2: MGHDK, SYGVNS. Written as DNA, the CDR3 is TGTGCCAGGCACAGGGATTTTAGGTGCGAGCAGTACTTC. This codes for CARHRDFRCEQYF.

This chain links TRBV28 with TRBJ1-2; 7 nucleotides agree with TRBD1. Trimming cost V 6 bases and J 8 bases; bases outside gene matches: 9. CDR3 length: 13 amino acids. CDR1 and CDR2 (germline): MDHEN, SYDVKM. This CDR3 is CASSPDRARGYTF. The CDR3 region has the DNA TGTGCCAGCAGCCCCGACAGGGCTAGGGGCTACACCTTC.

This chain connects TRBV6-5 to TRBJ2-3; a possible D gene is TRBD2 (5 bases). The ends were cut back, 6 bases at V and 6 bases at J, with 16 bases in the middle. Germline V gene data show CDR1 as MNHEY and CDR2 as SVGAGI. The CDR3 covers 14 residues. The CDR3 DNA follows: TGTGCCAGCAGCCGTTTTGGAGGCCTTGATACGCAGTATTTT. Translating it yields CASSRFGGLDTQYF.

V and J are TRBV4-3 and TRBJ1-1; the D gene is possibly TRBD1 (6 bases). CDR1 LGHNA and CDR2 YSLEER come from the germline V gene. The CDR3 sequence is 14 residues long. Between the trimmed V and J ends, which lost 0 bases and 4 bases, there was a span of 9 bases. The CDR3 reads CASSQEGASTEAFF. DNA for the CDR3: TGCGCCAGCAGCCAAGAGGGGGCGAGCACTGAAGCTTTCTTT.

The V call is TRBV28, the J call TRBJ2-1; TRBD1 agrees at 7 bases. The CDR3 is 17 residues long. CDR1 is MDHEN and CDR2 is SYDVKM in the germline V gene. With 3 bases clipped from V and 2 bases from J, the junction kept 10 bases outside the gene matches. The chain's CDR3 is CASSLFPGGGTYNEQFF. The DNA for the CDR3 is TGTGCCAGCAGTTTGTTCCCAGGGGGTGGGACCTACAATGAGCAGTTCTTC.